This TCR beta chain was recovered during a study of T-cell reconstitution after alpha-beta-depleted transplantation in children. Broader study findings: The study reportedly traced alpha-beta T cells about two months after transplant to several hundred expanded graft clones. One year post-transplant, T-cell counts and diversity were largely derived from T cells produced anew. Surviving recipient T cells and thymic progenitors accounted for the high day-60 TCRbeta diversity observed in some patients.

A TCRbeta library incorporating unique molecular identifiers was prepared. MiXCR, applied by TCRdb to the PCR reads, yields one record per CDR3 protein. The sample includes approximately 170,000 distinct CDR3 sequences, approximately 10% of them seen just once. Germline assignment: CDR1 SGHAT and CDR2 FQNNGV. CDR3 length: 18 residues. V lost 5 bases, J lost 2 bases, and 14 bases stayed unmatched. This clonotype was detected many times. The target antigen is unknown. This receptor was taken from a boy younger than 10 with acute myeloid leukemia, due to receive a stem cell transplant. This chain connects TRBV11-2 to TRBJ2-3, with 9 bases fitting TRBD2. The sample here was PBMCs, taken before TCRalphabeta/CD19-depleted stem cell transplant. CDR3 region: CASSLRLVSSGVTDTQYF. The CDR3 DNA reads as TGTGCCAGCAGCCTCCGACTGGTCTCTAGCGGGGTCACAGATACGCAGTATTTT.